This T cell receptor beta chain was retrieved from a study of blood T cell repertoires in COVID-19. The germline V gene has CDR1 MNHNS and CDR2 SASEGT. V gave up 2 bases and J gave up 0 bases; unmatched junction bases: 12. CDR3 length: 19 residues. Sequencing used immunoSEQ multiplex PCR; TCRdb keeps in-frame clones, though not all of them. This table has approximately 160,000 clones, around 84% appearing once. Everyone who took part was about 18 to 90 years old, and they came from 24 US areas. Donors in Cohort 3 counted as recovered after two negative PCRs, clearance, or symptom resolution. The rearrangement joins TRBV6-1 to TRBJ1-3, with 8 bases lining up with TRBD1. The sequence came from a man in his fifties who had recovered from COVID-19. The sequencing input was PBMCs or T cells enriched from blood (not recorded which). The CDR3 here is CASSERGQGSSFSGNTIYF. The CDR3 DNA reads as TGTGCCAGCAGTGAAAGAGGACAGGGAAGCTCGTTCTCTGGAAACACCATATATTTT.